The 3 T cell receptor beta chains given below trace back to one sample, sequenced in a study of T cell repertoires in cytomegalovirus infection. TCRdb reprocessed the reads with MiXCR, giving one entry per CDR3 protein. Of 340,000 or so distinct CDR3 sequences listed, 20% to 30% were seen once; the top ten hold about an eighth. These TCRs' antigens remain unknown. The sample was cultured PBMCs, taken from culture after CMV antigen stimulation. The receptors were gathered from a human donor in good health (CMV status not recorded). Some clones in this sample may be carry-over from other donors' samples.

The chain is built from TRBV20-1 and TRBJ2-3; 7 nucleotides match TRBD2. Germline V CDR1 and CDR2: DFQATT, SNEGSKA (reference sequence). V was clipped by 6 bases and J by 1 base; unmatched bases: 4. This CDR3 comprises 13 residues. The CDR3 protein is CSAITSGTDTQYF. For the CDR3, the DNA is TGCAGTGCAATAACTAGCGGCACAGATACGCAGTATTTT.

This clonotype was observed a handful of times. The chain's CDR3 is CASIGSGENGIQYF. CDR3 bases: TGTGCCAGCATCGGGTCAGGGGAAAACGGCATTCAGTACTTC. The chain couples TRBV28 to TRBJ2-4, with D perhaps matching TRBD1 (6 bases). Germline V CDR1 and CDR2: MDHEN, SYDVKM. V lost 7 bases and J 9 bases, leaving 19 bases between the germline ends. The CDR3 extends over 14 amino acids.

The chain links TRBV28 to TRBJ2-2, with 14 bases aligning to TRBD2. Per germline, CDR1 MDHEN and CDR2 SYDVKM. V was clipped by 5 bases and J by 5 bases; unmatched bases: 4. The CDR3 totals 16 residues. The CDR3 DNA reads TGTGCCAGCAGTGGGACTAGCGGGAGTCGGACCGGGGAGCTGTTTTTT. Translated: CASSGTSGSRTGELFF.